The 18 T cell receptor beta chains below were found in one sample sequenced in a study of technical replicates of blood from several donors. TCRdb's copy holds only in-frame clones and misses some; the assay was immunoSEQ multiplex PCR. Of 65,000 to 80,000 clones in the sample, approximately 98% were seen once. The sample was T cells isolated from PBMCs. The receptors stem from a human donor in good health.

The rearrangement joins TRBV4-2 to TRBJ2-1, with TRBD2 matching over 9 bases. This CDR3 has 16 residues. Germline V gene data show CDR1 as LGHNA and CDR2 as YNFKEQ. Trimming removed 1 base from V and 4 bases from J; junction bases left unmatched: 5. In DNA form, the CDR3 reads TGTGCCAGCAGCCAAGGGCGACTAGCGGAATACAATGAGCAGTTCTTC. As protein: CASSQGRLAEYNEQFF.

V is TRBV7-9 and J is TRBJ1-3; D is uncertain. Trimming took 5 bases from V and 0 from J, leaving 14 bases between them. This CDR3 contains 16 residues. In germline, CDR1 is SEHNR, CDR2 FQNEAQ (reference sequence). The chain's CDR3 is CASSHESRNSGNTIYF. Written as DNA, the CDR3 is TGTGCCAGCAGCCACGAATCCAGGAACTCTGGAAACACCATATATTTT.

Only one count was recorded for this clone. This chain joins TRBV7-3 and TRBJ2-7; a weak D match, TRBD1 (6 bases). Trimming removed 2 bases at V and 1 base at J, with 12 bases between. This CDR3 has 15 residues. The V gene's germline CDR1 is SGHTA and CDR2 FQGTGA. The CDR3 loop is CASSLAGARSYEQYF. Written as DNA, the CDR3 is TGTGCCAGCAGCTTAGCAGGGGCTAGGTCCTACGAGCAGTACTTC.

J is TRBJ1-1 and V is TRBV5-1; TRBD1 is a possible D gene (5 bases). Trimming cost V 0 bases and J 0 bases, with 15 bases left between them. Germline V gene sequence: CDR1 SGHRS, CDR2 YFSETQ. The CDR3 loop spans 17 amino acids. The CDR3 nucleotides read TGCGCCAGCAGCTTGGTAGGTACAGGTCATATGAACACTGAAGCTTTCTTT. This codes for CASSLVGTGHMNTEAFF.

The rearrangement links TRBV19 to TRBJ2-7; 10 bases fit TRBD2. With 3 bases clipped from V and 1 base from J, the junction kept 9 bases outside the gene matches. Germline values: CDR1 LNHDA, CDR2 SQIVND (reference sequence). The CDR3 runs 17 residues. The CDR3 region has the DNA TGTGCCAGTAGTATTAACCCCGCACTAGCGGGATCCTACGAGCAGTACTTC. Translating gives CASSINPALAGSYEQYF.

The rearrangement uses TRBV4-1 and TRBJ2-1, with a tentative D call TRBD2 (5 bases). In germline, CDR1 is MGHRA, CDR2 YSYEKL. V was cut by 1 base and J by 9 bases, with 13 bases left in between. This CDR3 is built from 14 residues. This chain's CDR3 is CASSQAAPGIEQFF. CDR3 nucleotides: TGCGCCAGCAGCCAAGCGGCCCCGGGGATTGAGCAGTTCTTC.

This sequence joins TRBV19 and TRBJ1-5, with D maybe TRBD1 (6 bases). Germline V gene data show CDR1 as LNHDA and CDR2 as SQIVND (reference sequence). The CDR3 length is 14 residues. Trimming stripped 5 bases from V and 3 bases from J, with 11 bases between. CDR3 region: CASSRQVYNQPQHF. The DNA of the CDR3 is TGTGCCAGTAGTCGACAGGTCTACAATCAGCCCCAGCATTTT.

This sequence joins TRBV6-1 and TRBJ2-7; 7 bases align to TRBD2. The V gene end was trimmed by 8 bases and the J gene end by 0 bases; junction bases not matched to a gene: 1. Germline V CDR1 and CDR2: MNHNS, SASEGT. CDR3 length equals 12 residues. CDR3 bases: TGTGCCAGCCGGGACTACTCCTACGAGCAGTACTTC. It is translated as CASRDYSYEQYF.

CDR3 sequence: CASSGSGSGTGELFF. In DNA form, the CDR3 reads TGTGCCAGCAGCGGTAGCGGGAGTGGCACCGGGGAGCTGTTTTTT. This rearrangement joins TRBV9 to TRBJ2-2; TRBD2 matches 9 bases. CDR3 length equals 15 residues. Trimming removed 3 bases from V and 4 bases from J; junction bases left unmatched: 4. Germline CDR1 and CDR2: SGDLS and YYNGEE.

V gene TRBV2 combines with J gene TRBJ2-5; 10 bases match TRBD1. Germline CDR1 is SNHLY and CDR2 is FYNNEI. There are 14 residues in the CDR3. Trimming took 9 bases from V and 4 from J; bases not matched to a gene: 8. CDR3 nucleotides: TGTGCCAGGGAACCCGGGACAGGGGTAGAGACCCAGTACTTC. Protein product: CAREPGTGVETQYF. Filled out from reference TRBV2 and TRBJ2-5, the complete variable domain reads EPEVTQTPSHQVTQMGQEVILRCVPISNHLYFYWYRQILGQKVEFLVSFYNNEISEKSEIFDDQFSVERPDGSNFTLKIRSTKLEDSAMYFCAREPGTGVETQYFGPGTRLLVL.

This rearrangement joins TRBV6-1 to TRBJ1-3; D is undetermined. The germline V gene has CDR1 MNHNS and CDR2 SASEGT. The length of the CDR3 is 14 residues. Trimming left V 6 bases short and J 2 bases short, with 11 bases between. Written as DNA, the CDR3 is TGTGCCAGCAGGGTGGGGAGTACTGGAAACACCATATATTTT. Translation gives CASRVGSTGNTIYF.

The V call is TRBV29-1, the J call TRBJ1-3; 7 nucleotides line up with TRBD1. This CDR3 comprises 13 residues. V gave up 7 bases and J gave up 3 bases; unmatched junction bases: 6. CDR1 and CDR2 from the germline V gene are SQVTM and ANQGSEA. Here the CDR3 DNA reads TGCAGCGAGGTAGACAGGGTTGGAAACACCATATATTTT. It is translated as CSEVDRVGNTIYF.

V and J are TRBV6-5 and TRBJ2-3; possibly TRBD1 for D (5 bases). V lost 6 bases and J 2 bases, leaving 12 bases between the germline ends. The CDR3 is made up of 14 amino acids. Germline V lookup: CDR1 MNHEY, CDR2 SVGAGI. CDR3 sequence (DNA): TGTGCCAGCAGAAACGCAGGGCCCACAGATACGCAGTATTTT. This codes for CASRNAGPTDTQYF.

The rearrangement uses TRBV29-1 and TRBJ1-1; the D is unclear. V shed 4 bases and J shed 4 bases, with 7 bases lying between them. CDR3 size: 11 residues. Germline V gene sequence: CDR1 SQVTM, CDR2 ANQGSEA. Here the CDR3 reads CSVVVGTEAFF. In nucleotides, the CDR3 is TGCAGCGTTGTAGTCGGCACTGAAGCTTTCTTT.

This clone was found once. The chain is built from TRBV6-6 and TRBJ2-1; TRBD2 aligns across 7 bases. Trimming at V came to 8 bases and at J to 5 bases, leaving 12 bases not matched to a gene. CDR3 length equals 15 residues. Germline V CDR1 and CDR2: MNHNY, SVGAGI (reference sequence). The CDR3 DNA sequence: TGTGCCAGCTTTACCTGGGAGGGAAAGAACAATGAGCAGTTCTTC. Translated: CASFTWEGKNNEQFF.

The chain recombines TRBV5-1 with TRBJ2-5; 7 nucleotides agree with TRBD1. Germline V gene data show CDR1 as SGHRS and CDR2 as YFSETQ. J was trimmed by 2 bases and V by 6 bases; bases with no gene match: 10. The CDR3 contains 15 residues. The CDR3 nucleotides read TGCGCCAGCAAGTATAAACAGGGGAGACAAGAGACCCAGTACTTC. Translated: CASKYKQGRQETQYF.

V and J are TRBV28 and TRBJ1-5; D is uncertain. The CDR3 loop spans 15 amino acids. V was clipped by 3 bases and J by 0 bases, with 9 bases between them. From germline, CDR1 is MDHEN and CDR2 SYDVKM. For the CDR3, the DNA is TGTGCCAGCAGTTTGAGTAGCTATAGCAATCAGCCCCAGCATTTT. This sequence encodes CASSLSSYSNQPQHF.

The rearrangement uses TRBV15 and TRBJ2-3, with D possibly TRBD2 on 5 matching bases. The CDR3 covers 15 residues. Per the germline V gene, CDR1 is LNHNV and CDR2 is YYDKDF (reference sequence). V gave up 6 bases and J gave up 3 bases, with 16 bases separating them. The CDR3 sequence: CATSTEKRATDTQYF. The CDR3 DNA reads TGTGCCACCAGTACCGAAAAGAGGGCAACAGATACGCAGTATTTT.